Included here is one TCR beta chain sequence, with context. Its target is unknown. Generated by immunoSEQ multiplex PCR, the TCRdb table keeps only in-frame clones and is missing some. The sample lists about 60,000 clones; around nine tenths were seen once. The data were taken from a study of OX40 agonist ivuxolimab in advanced cancers. Study-level background: Ivuxolimab, an agonist antibody against OX40 (CD134), was given to patients. Age averaged around 59 years (range roughly 23 to 80), and around 87% were male.

V shed 6 bases and J shed 6 bases, with 14 bases lying between them. The CDR3 runs 14 residues. Looked up from germline, CDR1 is SGHAT and CDR2 is FQDESV (reference sequence). Regarding the study as a whole: By week 6 at 0.1 to 3.0 mg/kg, blood CD4+ and CD8+ T cells had expanded clonally.

The chain links TRBV11-1 to TRBJ2-2, with D maybe TRBD1 (5 bases). The sequence was obtained from an adult with an advanced solid tumor such as melanoma, head and neck, liver or kidney cancer. The sample was CD4+ or CD8+ T cells sorted from blood, taken in a trial of the OX40 agonist ivuxolimab. CDR3 DNA: TGTGCCAGCAGTCGGCTGAAGGGGCCCGGGGAGCTGTTTTTT. Translating it yields CASSRLKGPGELFF.